The rows below give T cell receptor beta chains drawn from one sample of a study of cytomegalovirus exposure and HLA in healthy donors. Only in-frame clones appear in the TCRdb table, and some are missing; sequencing was by immunoSEQ multiplex PCR. Among around 100,000 clones listed, approximately 71% were seen once. Sequenced input: PBMCs. The receptors were sampled from a woman between 18 and 29 years old in good health and CMV-seropositive. Both conserved end residues are part of each CDR3. The D gene is left open where the match is weak. Rows may omit the clone size; those that give it use once, few, many or a size class.

DNA | CDR3 | size | J | V | D
TGTGCCAGCAGCACCAGAGGCTATGGCTACACCTTC | CASSTRGYGYTF | - | TRBJ1-2 | TRBV6-6 | -
TGTGCCAGCAACCCGGGGAGTAGCGGGAACCTCCTCTACGAGCAGTACTTC | CASNPGSSGNLLYEQYF | - | TRBJ2-7 | TRBV27 | TRBD2
TGTGCCAGCCGACTGTGGACTAGCGGGGGGGTGTACCAAGAGACCCAGTACTTC | CASRLWTSGGVYQETQYF | - | TRBJ2-5 | TRBV7-6 | TRBD2
TGTGCCAGCAGTTTGGGAGGGACAGGGCTAGGTGAGCAGTTCTTC | CASSLGGTGLGEQFF | few | TRBJ2-1 | TRBV27 | TRBD1
TGTGCCAGCAGCCTCAGCGGGAGATATGACGAGCAGTACTTC | CASSLSGRYDEQYF | once | TRBJ2-7 | TRBV28 | TRBD2
TGTGCCAGCAGTTATTACCGGACTAGCGGGTTTTACGAGCAGTACTTC | CASSYYRTSGFYEQYF | - | TRBJ2-7 | TRBV6-5 | TRBD2
TGTGCCGTTCCTGGTCCGAGCGGGGGGCCAAAGCAGTTCTTC | CAVPGPSGGPKQFF | few | TRBJ2-1 | TRBV10-3 | TRBD2
TGTGCCAGCACCCCCCAGGCGGGGAACTTGGAGCAGTTCTTC | CASTPQAGNLEQFF | once | TRBJ2-1 | TRBV7-2 | -
TGCAGCGTTGTGACAGGGGTAAATCAGCCCCAGCATTTT | CSVVTGVNQPQHF | - | TRBJ1-5 | TRBV29-1 | TRBD1
TGTGCCACCAGCGAAAAGGGACAGATGTACAATGAGCAGTTCTTC | CATSEKGQMYNEQFF | - | TRBJ2-1 | TRBV15 | TRBD1
TGTGCCAGCAGCGTAGCGGAGATAACGGGACAGGGGGAGGGAGGCTACACCTTC | CASSVAEITGQGEGGYTF | - | TRBJ1-2 | TRBV9 | TRBD1
TGTGCCAGTAAACCCTCCGGGACTCCGAGCTCCTACGAGCAGTACTTC | CASKPSGTPSSYEQYF | - | TRBJ2-7 | TRBV19 | -
TGTGCCAGCAGCTTAACAGTCGATGAGCAGTTCTTC | CASSLTVDEQFF | - | TRBJ2-1 | TRBV11-3 | -
TGTGCCAGCAGTTACGAGGGTCTAGCAGGAGATACGCAGTATTTT | CASSYEGLAGDTQYF | - | TRBJ2-3 | TRBV6-5 | -
TGTGCCACCGGGACTAGCGGCTCCCTTACCTACAATGAGCAGTTCTTC | CATGTSGSLTYNEQFF | - | TRBJ2-1 | TRBV14 | TRBD2
TGCGCCAGCAGCTCGGGACAGGGTGGTGAGGGCTACACCTTC | CASSSGQGGEGYTF | once | TRBJ1-2 | TRBV5-1 | TRBD1
TGTGCCAGCAGGGATTCGGGACACCTCTACAATGAGCAGTTCTTC | CASRDSGHLYNEQFF | - | TRBJ2-1 | TRBV6-1 | -
TGTGCCAGCAGCTTAACCACTACCCATACGCAGTATTTT | CASSLTTTHTQYF | - | TRBJ2-3 | TRBV7-3 | -
TGTGCCAGCAGCGTTATGGGGGGTACGCAGTATTTT | CASSVMGGTQYF | - | TRBJ2-3 | TRBV7-2 | -
TGTGCCTGGAGTACGATGGACAGGGTTCAGCCCCAGCATTTT | CAWSTMDRVQPQHF | few | TRBJ1-5 | TRBV30 | TRBD1
TGTGCCAGCAGCGTAGTCAGTAGGGGGGGTGAGCAGTTCTTC | CASSVVSRGGEQFF | once | TRBJ2-1 | TRBV9 | -
TGTGCCAGCTCACCACAAAGGGACAGGGGGAAAGATGAGCAGTTCTTC | CASSPQRDRGKDEQFF | - | TRBJ2-1 | TRBV18 | TRBD1
TGTGCCAGCAGCTTAGAGGGACTAGCGAGCTCCTACAATGAGCAGTTCTTC | CASSLEGLASSYNEQFF | - | TRBJ2-1 | TRBV7-2 | TRBD2
TGCGCCAGCACCCCGGGGGGGGCCAGAACTGAAGCTTTCTTT | CASTPGGARTEAFF | - | TRBJ1-1 | TRBV5-1 | -
TGTGCCAGCAGTTACCCCCCATCCGAGCAGTACTTC | CASSYPPSEQYF | many | TRBJ2-7 | TRBV6-5 | -
TGTGCCAGCAGCTTAGTTGCGGGGGCCAATGAGCAGTTCTTC | CASSLVAGANEQFF | - | TRBJ2-1 | TRBV7-9 | -
TGCGCCAGCAGCCAAAATGGACAATTGCGCTTCTACGAGCAGTACTTC | CASSQNGQLRFYEQYF | - | TRBJ2-7 | TRBV4-3 | -
TGTGCCAGCAGTGTGACTAGCGGGAGCTCCCCATCCTACGAGCAGTACTTC | CASSVTSGSSPSYEQYF | once | TRBJ2-7 | TRBV6-1 | TRBD2
TGTGCCAGCAGCTGGATGGCAGGGGTCCAAGATGGCTACACCTTC | CASSWMAGVQDGYTF | once | TRBJ1-2 | TRBV13 | -
TGCGCCAGCAGTCAGGACTCCGGGCACGACGGCTATGGCTACACCTTC | CASSQDSGHDGYGYTF | - | TRBJ1-2 | TRBV4-3 | -
TGTGCCAGCAGCCAAGCGGCGGGACAGGGGCCCTACGAGCAGTACTTC | CASSQAAGQGPYEQYF | - | TRBJ2-7 | TRBV4-2 | TRBD1
TGTGCCAGTAGTATAGGGACAGGGGGCACAGATACGCAGTATTTT | CASSIGTGGTDTQYF | - | TRBJ2-3 | TRBV19 | TRBD1
TGTGCCAGTAGGGGGACAGGGGTAAACTATGGCTACACCTTC | CASRGTGVNYGYTF | - | TRBJ1-2 | TRBV19 | TRBD1
TGTGCCAGTAGTATAGTAGCAGGGTCCTACGAGCAGTACTTC | CASSIVAGSYEQYF | - | TRBJ2-7 | TRBV19 | -
TGTGCCAGCAGCTTGGATACATCGGGAGCCTATGGCTACACCTTC | CASSLDTSGAYGYTF | - | TRBJ1-2 | TRBV5-6 | -
TGTGCCAGCAGCCGCGGGACAGGGACGTACGAGCAGTACTTC | CASSRGTGTYEQYF | - | TRBJ2-7 | TRBV7-2 | TRBD1
TGCAGCGCCGCCAGGGACGGGAGGGCCGGAGAGCAGTTCTTC | CSAARDGRAGEQFF | - | TRBJ2-1 | TRBV29-1 | TRBD2
TGTGCCAGCAGCTTAGTAGGGAAGGGGTCCACCGGGGAGCTGTTTTTT | CASSLVGKGSTGELFF | - | TRBJ2-2 | TRBV7-3 | -
TGTGCCAGCAGCGACACCATTGGAAACACCATATATTTT | CASSDTIGNTIYF | once | TRBJ1-3 | TRBV9 | -
TGTGCCAGCAGGGAAACAGGGGGATGGGACACAGATACGCAGTATTTT | CASRETGGWDTDTQYF | - | TRBJ2-3 | TRBV6-1 | TRBD1
TGTGCCAGCAGTGCGCGGACAGGGGCGAACACCGGGGAGCTGTTTTTT | CASSARTGANTGELFF | - | TRBJ2-2 | TRBV6-1 | TRBD1
TGTGCCAGCAGATTTGAGACAGGCTATGGCTACACCTTC | CASRFETGYGYTF | - | TRBJ1-2 | TRBV2 | -
TGTGCCAGCAGTTACTCGGGCGGGGGCTCCTACGAGCAGTACTTC | CASSYSGGGSYEQYF | - | TRBJ2-7 | TRBV6-6 | TRBD2
TGTGCCAGCTCACCACGCCTAGGAGACTACAATGAGCAGTTCTTC | CASSPRLGDYNEQFF | - | TRBJ2-1 | TRBV18 | -
TGTGCCAGTAGCCCCGACCGGAGGGGGCTCCAAGAGACCCAGTACTTC | CASSPDRRGLQETQYF | few | TRBJ2-5 | TRBV19 | -
TGTGCCAGCAGACCCCGCTCAGAGCGGAACACTGAAGCTTTCTTT | CASRPRSERNTEAFF | few | TRBJ1-1 | TRBV5-5 | -
TGTGCCAGCAGCCCAGGACAGGGCCGAGAGACCCAGTACTTC | CASSPGQGRETQYF | - | TRBJ2-5 | TRBV7-6 | TRBD1